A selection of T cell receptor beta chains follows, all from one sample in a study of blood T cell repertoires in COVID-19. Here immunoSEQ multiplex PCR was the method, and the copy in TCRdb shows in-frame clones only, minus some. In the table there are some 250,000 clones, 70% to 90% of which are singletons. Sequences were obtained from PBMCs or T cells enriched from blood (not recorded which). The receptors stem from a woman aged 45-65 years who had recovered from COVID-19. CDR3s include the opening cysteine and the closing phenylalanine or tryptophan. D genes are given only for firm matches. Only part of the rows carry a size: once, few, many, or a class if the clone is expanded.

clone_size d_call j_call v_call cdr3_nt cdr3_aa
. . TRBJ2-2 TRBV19 TGTGCCAGTAGTATTCAGATAAGTACCGGGGAGCTGTTTTTT CASSIQISTGELFF
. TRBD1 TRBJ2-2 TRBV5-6 TGTGCCAGCAGCCGGCCGGGACAGGGTAACACCGGGGAGCTGTTTTTT CASSRPGQGNTGELFF
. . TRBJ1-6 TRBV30 TGTGCCTGGAGTGTATCGGGCAGGGGTTATTCACCCCTCCACTTT CAWSVSGRGYSPLHF
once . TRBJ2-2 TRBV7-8 TGTGCCAGCAGCTTAGCACAGACCACCGGGGAGCTGTTTTTT CASSLAQTTGELFF
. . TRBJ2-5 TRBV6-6 TGTGCCAGCAGGCCGGGGTCGAGGGAAGAGACCCAGTACTTC CASRPGSREETQYF
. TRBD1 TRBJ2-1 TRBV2 TGTGCCAGCAGCCTGGAGGGACAGGGAAGATACAATGAGCAGTTCTTC CASSLEGQGRYNEQFF
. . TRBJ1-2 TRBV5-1 TGCGCCAGCAGCTTGGACAGAAACTATGGCTACACCTTC CASSLDRNYGYTF
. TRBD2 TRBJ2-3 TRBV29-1 TGCAGCGCTTTTGGACTAGCGCGAGATACGCAGTATTTT CSAFGLARDTQYF
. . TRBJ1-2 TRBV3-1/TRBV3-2 TGTGCCAGCAGCCCCTTCCTGGGGGGGGAATATGGCTACACCTTC CASSPFLGGEYGYTF
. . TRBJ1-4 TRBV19 TGTGCCAGTAGCCTAACTGGGGGAGGGATAGGAAAACTGTTTTTT CASSLTGGGIGKLFF